These 7 T cell receptor beta chains originate from one sample sequenced in a study of T cell responses to AZD1222 COVID-19 vaccine. Profiled with immunoSEQ multiplex PCR; TCRdb holds only in-frame clones, not every one. The table lists approximately 150,000 clones, approximately 90% of them singletons. The starting material was peripheral blood, obtained on day 0 of AZD1222 vaccination. The origin of the receptors is an adult in good health.

CDR3 DNA: TGTGCCAGCAGTCCAGGGGACCCGGGAGCTTTCTTT. Encoded protein: CASSPGDPGAFF. The V call is TRBV12-3 or TRBV12-4, the J call TRBJ1-1; D is possibly TRBD1 (6 bases). CDR3 length: 12 amino acids. V was trimmed by 5 bases and J by 10 bases, leaving 14 bases between them.

CDR3 region: CASSLVFGPDTYEQYF. The CDR3 DNA sequence: TGTGCCAGCAGTTTAGTTTTCGGACCGGACACCTACGAGCAGTACTTC. The V gene is TRBV28, the J gene TRBJ2-7; D perhaps matches TRBD1 (5 bases). The V and J ends lost 2 bases and 2 bases respectively, with 16 bases between them. Germline V CDR1 and CDR2: MDHEN, SYDVKM. The CDR3 spans 16 residues.

The V and J genes are TRBV12-3 or TRBV12-4 and TRBJ2-3, with D uncertain. The CDR3 runs 12 residues. Trimming shortened V by 0 bases and J by 7 bases, and 5 bases separated the two germline ends. Written as DNA, the CDR3 is TGTGCCAGCAGTTTAGCGAAAAATACGCAGTATTTT. It is translated as CASSLAKNTQYF.

DNA for the CDR3: TGCGCCAGCAGTGAGGTGAGGGGCGGAGGGAACACCGGGGAGCTGTTTTTT. Translation gives CASSEVRGGGNTGELFF. The chain combines TRBV10-1 with TRBJ2-2, with D perhaps given as TRBD1 or TRBD2 (5 bases each). The CDR3 has 17 amino acids. CDR1 is WNHNN and CDR2 is SYGVQD in the germline V gene (reference sequence). V was trimmed by 2 bases and J by 1 base, leaving 14 bases between them.

The chain couples TRBV19 to TRBJ2-3, with TRBD1 identical over 7 bases. The CDR3 sequence is 13 residues long. CDR1 and CDR2 (germline): LNHDA, SQIVND (reference sequence). J was trimmed by 2 bases and V by 9 bases; bases with no gene match: 5. The CDR3 coding sequence is TGTGCCAGCCAGGGACAGAACACAGATACGCAGTATTTT. Translating it yields CASQGQNTDTQYF.

The V gene is TRBV6-2 or TRBV6-3, the J gene TRBJ2-5; 7 nucleotides match TRBD1. The V gene's germline CDR1 is MNHEY and CDR2 SVGEGT. This CDR3 spans 13 amino acids. V gave up 5 bases and J gave up 5 bases; unmatched junction bases: 5. The CDR3 sequence: CASSRQGWETQYF. CDR3 nucleotides: TGTGCCAGCAGTCGACAGGGCTGGGAGACCCAGTACTTC.

CDR3 nucleotide sequence: TGTGCCAGCAGCTTCGTAGGCGGGATCGGGGACGAGCAGTACTTC. It yields the protein CASSFVGGIGDEQYF. J is TRBJ2-7 and V is TRBV11-2; a weak D match, TRBD2 (6 bases). Germline V gives CDR1 SGHAT, CDR2 FQNNGV. CDR3 size: 15 residues. Trimming cost V 3 bases and J 5 bases, with 17 bases left between them. The full variable domain, its missing parts supplied by reference TRBV11-2 and TRBJ2-7, is EAGVAQSPRYKIIEKRQSVAFWCNPISGHATLYWYQQILGQGPKLLIQFQNNGVVDDSQLPKDRFSAERLKGVDSTLKIQPAKLEDSAVYLCASSFVGGIGDEQYFGPGTRLTVT.